A selection of T cell receptor beta chains follows, all from one sample in a study of response to subunit inactivated influenza vaccine. From the RT-PCR reads, TCRdb called clonotypes with MiXCR, one entry per CDR3 protein. The sample has about 780,000 distinct CDR3 sequences; less than 20% are singletons. Sequencing was performed on PBMCs from blood, taken approximately 5 days after vaccination. The receptors here all came from a man aged 50 to 60 who received an inactivated influenza vaccine. CDR3s leave out the opening cysteine and the closing phenylalanine or tryptophan.

TRBV15,TRBJ1-1,ATSTGTLNTEAF
TRBV5-1,TRBJ2-7,ASRPAEQY
TRBV25-1,TRBJ2-7,ASSDSTSGDYEQY
TRBV20-1,TRBJ1-5,SALTGGARNQPQH
TRBV20-1,TRBJ2-7,SARHRGRAEQY
TRBV5-6,TRBJ1-1,ASRYGQGLGTEAF
TRBV9,TRBJ2-5,ASSVGAGTSGMETQY
TRBV12-3/TRBV12-4,TRBJ2-5,ASGWTSGGQETQY
TRBV7-2,TRBJ2-5,ASSLVGLAPEETQY
TRBV10-3,TRBJ1-1,AIGSTGVTEAF
TRBV18,TRBJ2-3,ASSPTPYPRDTQY
TRBV12-3/TRBV12-4,TRBJ2-3,ASSFRASGGDTQY
TRBV10-3,TRBJ2-3,AYGGDTQY